This TCR beta chain was sequenced during a study of identifying expanded T cells in peripheral blood. General study findings and limits: Clone count variance between approximately two-week samples rose with total template count. Over approximately two and four weeks, about 16 and 20 clones changed, versus approximately 1.2 between replicates.

On this clone: No antigen is known for it.

Produced via immunoSEQ multiplex PCR; TCRdb's table is partial and in-frame only. The sample has tens of thousands of clones; about 87% are singletons. The V gene's germline CDR1 is SGHDT and CDR2 YYEEEE. Trimming removed 4 bases from V and 2 bases from J; junction bases left unmatched: 17. The CDR3 has 18 residues. This TCR derives from a person aged 18 to 70 in good health. The rearrangement uses TRBV5-6 and TRBJ2-7; TRBD1 matches 8 bases. The sample consisted of blood. CDR3 sequence (DNA): TGTGCCAGCAGCACGCTCGCCGGGGACAGGTTGGCAGCCTACGAGCAGTACTTC. This encodes CASSTLAGDRLAAYEQYF.